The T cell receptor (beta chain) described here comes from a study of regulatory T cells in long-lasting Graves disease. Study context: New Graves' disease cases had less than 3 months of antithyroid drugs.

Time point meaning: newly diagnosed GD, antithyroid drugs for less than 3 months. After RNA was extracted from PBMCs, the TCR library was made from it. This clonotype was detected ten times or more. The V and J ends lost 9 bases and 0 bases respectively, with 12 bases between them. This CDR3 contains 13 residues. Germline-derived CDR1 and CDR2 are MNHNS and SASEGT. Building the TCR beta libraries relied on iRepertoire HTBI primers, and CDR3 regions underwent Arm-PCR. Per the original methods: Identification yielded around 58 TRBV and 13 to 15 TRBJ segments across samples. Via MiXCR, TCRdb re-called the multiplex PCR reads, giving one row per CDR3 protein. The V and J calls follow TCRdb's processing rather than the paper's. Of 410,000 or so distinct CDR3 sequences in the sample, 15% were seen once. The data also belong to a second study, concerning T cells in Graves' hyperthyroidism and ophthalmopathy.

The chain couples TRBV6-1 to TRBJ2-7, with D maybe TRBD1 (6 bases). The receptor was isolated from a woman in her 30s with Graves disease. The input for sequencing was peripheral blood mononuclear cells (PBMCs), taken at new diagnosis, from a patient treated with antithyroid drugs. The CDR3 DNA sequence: TGTGCCAGAGGACAGTTGGTCTCCTACGAGCAGTACTTC. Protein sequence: CARGQLVSYEQYF.